This TCR beta chain was identified during a study of blood T cell repertoires in COVID-19. A few counts support this clone. V was pared by 3 bases and J by 7 bases, with 3 bases of the junction left unmatched. The CDR3 spans 13 residues. Profiling relied on immunoSEQ multiplex PCR, and the TCRdb table lists in-frame clones only, not all of them. The sample records 250,000 to 300,000 clones, about 85% being singletons. This TCR derives from a man between 18 and 29 years old with active or convalescent COVID-19. The specimen sequenced was peripheral blood. The chain is built from TRBV12-3 or TRBV12-4 and TRBJ1-2; 9 nucleotides match TRBD1. The CDR3 sequence: CASSLGQGIGYTF. The CDR3 nucleotides are TGTGCCAGCAGTTTGGGACAGGGCATTGGCTACACCTTC.